These 28 T cell receptor beta chains originate from one sample sequenced in a study of T cell clonotyping in hematopoietic cell transplantation. Assay: immunoSEQ multiplex PCR; the TCRdb copy retains only in-frame clones and omits some. The profile shows about 28,000 clones, 90% to 95% of them singletons. Indicated time point: recipient sample about 28 days before transplant, after cytoreduction. This material consisted of peripheral blood mononuclear cells, taken before stem cell transplant. All receptors come from a man between 50 and 59 years old with acute myeloid leukemia. Some clones in this sample may be carry-over from other donors' samples.

The J gene is TRBJ2-7, the V gene TRBV28; D is ambiguous. CDR3 length equals 16 residues. From germline, CDR1 is MDHEN and CDR2 SYDVKM. Trimming took off 4 bases at V and 2 bases at J, with 18 bases between the two ends. The CDR3 sequence: CASSSSPRDRAYEQYF. The CDR3 nucleotides read TGTGCCAGCAGTTCTTCCCCTAGAGACCGGGCCTACGAGCAGTACTTC.

The V and J genes are TRBV19 and TRBJ1-1; possibly TRBD1 for D (6 bases). This CDR3 contains 15 residues. Germline CDR1 is LNHDA and CDR2 is SQIVND (reference sequence). V lost 5 bases and J lost 3, with 16 bases in between. CDR3 region: CASSGGRAQDTEAFF. In DNA form, the CDR3 reads TGTGCCAGTAGTGGGGGCAGGGCACAGGACACTGAAGCTTTCTTT.

The chain links TRBV5-1 to TRBJ2-3; D is possibly TRBD1 (5 bases). Germline lookup yields CDR1 SGHRS and CDR2 YFSETQ. V lost 4 bases and J lost 4, with 10 bases in between. The CDR3 is 13 residues long. Here the CDR3 reads CASSPVGADTQYF. The CDR3 region has the DNA TGCGCCAGCAGCCCGGTAGGGGCAGATACGCAGTATTTT.

V and J are TRBV7-3 and TRBJ1-1, with TRBD1 matching over 7 bases. V trimming: 5 bases; J trimming: 1 base; junction bases outside the gene matches: 4. This CDR3 has 14 amino acids. CDR1 SGHTA and CDR2 FQGTGA come from the germline V gene. Here the CDR3 DNA reads TGTGCCAGCAGCCCCCGGACAGGGAACACTGAAGCTTTCTTT. It encodes CASSPRTGNTEAFF.

This clone was seen a single time. J is TRBJ1-1 and V is TRBV21-1. TRBV21-1 is marked as a pseudogene. The CDR3 spans 15 residues. CDR3 residues: CASSALRTWGTEAFF. The CDR3 nucleotides read TGTGCCAGCAGCGCCCTTCGGACCTGGGGAACTGAAGCTTTCTTT.

In DNA, the CDR3 is TGTGCCAGCAGGTCCTCTCTAAGTGAGCAGTTCTTC. As protein: CASRSSLSEQFF. J is TRBJ2-1 and V is TRBV28; D uncertain. Trimming shortened V by 6 bases and J by 9 bases, and 12 bases separated the two germline ends. The CDR3 extends over 12 amino acids. Germline CDR1 is MDHEN and CDR2 is SYDVKM.

The chain couples TRBV7-2 to TRBJ1-5, with 7 bases identical to TRBD1. The CDR3 is 17 residues long. The junction had 12 bases not matched to a gene; V was cut back by 2 bases and J by 5 bases. Per germline, CDR1 SGHTA and CDR2 FQGNSA. The CDR3 DNA is TGTGCCAGCAGCTTAAGGAGGGCAGGGGGTACAGATCAGCCCCAGCATTTT. Translated, it gives CASSLRRAGGTDQPQHF.

J is TRBJ1-3 and V is TRBV25-1; tentatively, D is TRBD1 (5 bases). Germline V gives CDR1 MGHDK, CDR2 SYGVNS. The V and J ends lost 6 bases and 4 bases respectively, with 16 bases between them. The CDR3 loop spans 15 amino acids. CDR3 protein: CASSDTGLIGNTIYF. For the CDR3, the DNA is TGTGCCAGCAGCGATACAGGTCTGATAGGAAACACCATATATTTT. Full variable domain (missing parts from reference TRBV25-1 and TRBJ1-3): EADIYQTPRYLVIGTGKKITLECSQTMGHDKMYWYQQDPGMELHLIHYSYGVNSTEKGDLSSESTVSRIRTEHFPLTLESARPSHTSQYLCASSDTGLIGNTIYFGEGSWLTVV.

V is TRBV2 and J is TRBJ1-1; 7 positions agree with TRBD1. With 7 bases clipped from V and 0 bases from J, the junction kept 8 bases outside the gene matches. CDR1 and CDR2 from the germline V gene are SNHLY and FYNNEI. This CDR3 region has 15 residues. This CDR3 is CASTWDSLMNTEAFF. The CDR3 DNA reads as TGTGCCAGCACCTGGGACAGTCTAATGAACACTGAAGCTTTCTTT.

The J gene is TRBJ2-3, the V gene TRBV9; weak D call: TRBD2 (5 bases). The germline V and J ends were trimmed by 7 bases and 1 base, with 10 bases remaining between them. Per germline, CDR1 SGDLS and CDR2 YYNGEE. The CDR3 length is 13 residues. CDR3 sequence (DNA): TGTGCCAGCCGGGGAGCGGGCACAGATACGCAGTATTTT. Its protein product is CASRGAGTDTQYF.

The genes are TRBV7-9 and TRBJ1-4; 9 nucleotides agree with TRBD1. Germline values: CDR1 SEHNR, CDR2 FQNEAQ (reference sequence). V lost 1 base to trimming and J lost 8 bases; unmatched junction nucleotides: 14. This CDR3 contains 18 residues. DNA of the CDR3: TGTGCCAGCAGCTTAGAGGCTCGGACAGGGGTCGAGGGGGAAAAACTGTTTTTT. It encodes CASSLEARTGVEGEKLFF. The full variable domain, in which reference TRBV7-9 and TRBJ1-4 provide the parts outside the CDR3, is DTGVSQNPRHKITKRGQNVTFRCDPISEHNRLYWYRQTLGQGPEFLTYFQNEAQLEKSRLLSDRFSAERPKGSFSTLEIQRTEQGDSAMYLCASSLEARTGVEGEKLFFGSGTQLSVL.

The rearrangement links TRBV30 to TRBJ2-7; no clear D. The CDR3 is made up of 12 amino acids. The ends were cut back, 0 bases at V and 1 base at J, with 4 bases in the middle. Germline values: CDR1 GTSNPN, CDR2 SVGIG (reference sequence). DNA for the CDR3: TGTGCCTGGAGTGTTGTTTCCTACGAGCAGTACTTC. This sequence encodes CAWSVVSYEQYF.

This clone has only one observation. This chain links TRBV7-9 with TRBJ1-4; D perhaps matches TRBD1 (5 bases). Trimming pared 3 bases from V and 8 bases from J, leaving 10 bases between. The germline V gene encodes CDR1 SEHNR and CDR2 FQNEAQ (reference sequence). The CDR3 loop spans 13 amino acids. The CDR3 DNA reads as TGTGCCAGCAGCTTTGGGGGGGAAGAAAAACTGTTTTTT. The encoded protein is CASSFGGEEKLFF.

The rearrangement joins TRBV6-6 to TRBJ2-1, with 11 bases that match TRBD2. CDR1 MNHNY and CDR2 SVGAGI come from the germline V gene (reference sequence). With V trimmed by 6 bases and J by 5 bases, 6 bases remained unmatched. The CDR3 runs to 15 residues. The CDR3 sequence is CASRAGLAVHNEQFF. CDR3 coding DNA: TGTGCCAGCAGGGCGGGACTAGCGGTCCACAATGAGCAGTTCTTC.

CDR3 amino acids: CASSLLGGTGGTEAFF. Written as DNA, the CDR3 is TGTGCCAGCAGCTTACTGGGCGGGACAGGGGGCACTGAAGCTTTCTTT. The V gene is TRBV11-2, the J gene TRBJ1-1, with TRBD1 matching over 11 bases. Germline CDR1 and CDR2: SGHAT and FQNNGV. This CDR3 is built from 16 residues. With V trimmed by 2 bases and J by 4 bases, 6 bases remained unmatched.

This chain uses TRBV5-4 with TRBJ1-2; D uncertain. The germline V and J ends were trimmed by 0 bases and 7 bases, with 16 bases remaining between them. CDR1 and CDR2 from the germline V gene are SGHNT and YYREEE (reference sequence). The CDR3 length is 15 residues. The CDR3 region is CASSLGGNAISGYTF. CDR3 bases: TGTGCCAGCAGCTTGGGCGGAAACGCCATTTCTGGCTACACCTTC.

The V gene is TRBV6-5, the J gene TRBJ1-4; D is possibly TRBD1 (5 bases). CDR1 is MNHEY, CDR2 SVGAGI, per germline. The CDR3 has 14 residues. Trimming removed 7 bases from V and 5 bases from J, with 14 bases in between. This CDR3 is CASKWWGENEKLFF. CDR3 in DNA: TGTGCCAGCAAATGGTGGGGCGAAAATGAAAAACTGTTTTTT.

CDR3 nucleotides: TGTGCCAGCAGCTTATGGGCAGGGGGCTCCTACGAGCAGTACTTC. Protein sequence: CASSLWAGGSYEQYF. V is TRBV7-2 and J is TRBJ2-7; 7 positions agree with TRBD1. The trim removed 2 bases at V and 0 bases at J, leaving 4 bases unmatched. The CDR3 runs 15 residues. Germline CDR1 is SGHTA and CDR2 is FQGNSA.

The chain joins TRBV4-3 to TRBJ2-5; no definite D call. The V end was cut by 0 bases, the J end by 2 bases, with 10 bases between. Germline V CDR1 and CDR2: LGHNA, YSLEER. The CDR3 is made up of 15 amino acids. CDR3: CASSQDEFLQETQYF. The DNA of the CDR3 is TGCGCCAGCAGCCAAGATGAGTTCCTTCAAGAGACCCAGTACTTC.

The gene calls are TRBV7-6 and TRBJ1-1; the match to TRBD1 covers 9 bases. The V and J ends lost 5 bases and 5 bases, in that order; junction bases with no gene match: 9. This CDR3 contains 15 residues. The germline gives CDR1 SGHVS, CDR2 FNYEAQ. CDR3 in amino acids: CASSAIQGARTEAFF. The CDR3 DNA follows: TGTGCCAGCAGCGCCATACAGGGGGCTAGAACTGAAGCTTTCTTT.

V and J are TRBV5-4 and TRBJ2-5; TRBD1 agrees at 8 bases. There are 15 residues in the CDR3. Germline trimming cut 4 bases from V and 2 bases from J; bases unmatched to any gene: 7. Germline V gives CDR1 SGHNT, CDR2 YYREEE (reference sequence). CDR3 protein: CASSKQGVNQETQYF. The CDR3 DNA reads TGTGCCAGCAGCAAACAGGGGGTAAATCAAGAGACCCAGTACTTC.

This chain connects TRBV7-2 to TRBJ2-7; D possibly corresponds to TRBD1 (6 bases). Germline V CDR1 and CDR2: SGHTA, FQGNSA. CDR3 length equals 15 residues. V dropped 0 bases and J dropped 4 bases, with 13 bases sitting between them. This chain's CDR3 is CASSLAGQNLYEQYF. DNA of the CDR3: TGTGCCAGCAGCTTAGCCGGACAGAACCTTTACGAGCAGTACTTC.

The CDR3 nucleotides read TGTGCCAGCAGCGTAGCCGGGGTTGCTGGAAACACCATATATTTT. The encoded protein is CASSVAGVAGNTIYF. The rearrangement links TRBV9 to TRBJ1-3; D is unclear. Germline loops: CDR1 SGDLS, CDR2 YYNGEE. Trimming stripped 0 bases from V and 2 bases from J, with 9 bases between. The CDR3 runs to 15 residues.

The chain has TRBV7-2 and TRBJ2-2; D is undetermined. V lost 1 base and J 6 bases, leaving 6 bases between the germline ends. The germline V gene encodes CDR1 SGHTA and CDR2 FQGNSA. There are 13 residues in the CDR3. This CDR3 is CASSLVGPGELFF. DNA for the CDR3: TGTGCCAGCAGCTTAGTAGGGCCCGGGGAGCTGTTTTTT.

This clone was seen only once. The rearrangement joins TRBV28 to TRBJ2-7; D is possibly TRBD1 (6 bases). Germline assignment: CDR1 MDHEN and CDR2 SYDVKM. V shed 4 bases and J shed 3 bases, with 19 bases lying between them. The CDR3 is 16 residues long. This chain's CDR3 is CASSSTTRGSHYEQYF. CDR3 coding DNA: TGTGCCAGCAGTTCAACGACCAGGGGATCCCACTACGAGCAGTACTTC.

The chain is built from TRBV10-3 and TRBJ1-5; D remains unclear. V was shortened by 5 bases and J by 6 bases, with 11 bases between the two germline ends. The V gene's germline CDR1 is ENHRY and CDR2 SYGVKD. CDR3 length: 13 amino acids. The CDR3, as DNA: TGTGCCATCAGTCCTCAGTCAGGTCAGCCCCAGCATTTT. This sequence encodes CAISPQSGQPQHF.

The CDR3 bases are TGTGCCAGCAGCGCCTCTACTGGGGCCAACGTCCTGACTTTC. It encodes CASSASTGANVLTF. The V call is TRBV9, the J call TRBJ2-6; no definite D call. Germline CDR1 is SGDLS and CDR2 is YYNGEE. The CDR3 extends over 14 amino acids. The ends were cut back, 3 bases at V and 2 bases at J, with 6 bases in the middle.

The CDR3 DNA follows: TGCGCCAGCAGCCAAGACGGTATAGAGAGCTCCTACAATGAGCAGTTCTTC. Protein sequence: CASSQDGIESSYNEQFF. V is TRBV4-3 and J is TRBJ2-1; D remains unclear. Between the trimmed V and J ends, which lost 0 bases and 0 bases, there was a span of 12 bases. Germline V lookup: CDR1 LGHNA, CDR2 YSLEER. The CDR3 is 17 residues long.